This entry is about one T cell receptor beta chain. This clonotype was recorded a few times. Which antigen it targets is not known. The input lacks base qualities; no much larger clone sits a single base away. The sample originates from a study of vaccination and CD4 T cells after COVID-19 (dated by TCRdb to between 2021 and 2022). About the investigation overall: Convalescent patients had a positive SARS-CoV-2 result on nasal swab PCR, and of these patients, several had mild disease and one had severe disease. The convalescent cohort comprised six males and four females, including two Hispanic individuals, seven Caucasians, two Asians and one multiracial person. Participants got two doses of the Pfizer-BioNTech BNT162b2 vaccine (n=8) or two doses of the Moderna mRNA-1273 vaccine (n=2). Post-COVID blood samples from convalescent patients were collected a median of roughly 100 days after diagnosis, with a range of roughly 35 to 180 days. Post-vaccine blood samples were taken a median of roughly 75 days after the second vaccine dose, with a range of 14 to 241 days. Culture stimuli were overlapping spike peptide pools from SARS-CoV-2 and from the common cold coronaviruses HCoV-NL63, HCoV-OC43 and HCoV-229E. Control cultures received a CEFX viral epitope pool as the positive control, an HIV-1 Nef peptide pool as the negative control, or no peptide. The spike-specific CD4+ TCR repertoire was compared before and after mRNA vaccination in over 9 COVID-19 convalescent patients and several infection-naive healthy vaccine recipients.

The CDR3 numbers 14 residues from cysteine through phenylalanine. Only the CDR3 DNA stays, 42 bases, in frame from base 1. The junction carries 10 bases between V and J, which are trimmed by 1 base and 4 bases respectively. In the germline V gene, CDR1 corresponds to MDHEN and CDR2 to SYDVKM. Receptor libraries were prepared by PCR. DNA from cultured CD4+ T cells was subjected to TCR sequencing with the Oncomine TCR Beta short-read assay at the Johns Hopkins FTIC core. The QIAamp micro DNA kit was used to extract genomic DNA from the cultured CD4+ T cells. Oncomine TCR Beta libraries made from cultured CD4+ T cells were pooled using unique dual indexes and sequenced on an Illumina iSeq 100. Processing in the source paper ran as follows. Non-productive sequences were removed, and CDR3s not starting with C, not ending with F or W, or shorter than 7 amino acids were discarded. The MANAFEST web application was used to identify antigen-specific clonotypes by comparing peptide-stimulated wells against reference wells and other culture wells. An FDR below 0.05, an odds ratio above 5, and a productive frequency above 0.1% in at least two of three replicate wells were required for clones to be considered positive. Clonotypes that were significantly expanded in both SARS-CoV-2 spike wells and at least one common cold coronavirus spike condition were defined as cross-reactive. Levenshtein distances (stringdist) and unrooted phylogenetic trees (ape) in R version 3.6.1 were used to assess CDR3 homology. The public reads were quality trimmed at Q25 with fastp and then assembled into clones with MiXCR by TCRdb, keeping productive beta chains. Duplicate CDR3 protein sequences are folded into a single record with the most common DNA and genes. V and J calls and clone size were set by TCRdb, not the authors. The sample records about 11,000 distinct CDR3 sequences, approximately 50% of which are singletons. The ten largest clonotypes hold roughly a tenth of the sample.

On the study overall, not on this receptor specifically: The study included relatively few convalescent patients and did not analyze early timepoints after natural infection. In convalescent patients, a median 86.3% of post-vaccine SARS-CoV-2-reactive clones were detected only after vaccination, and vaccine-specific priming was suggested by this finding. An increase in the median number of SARS-CoV-2-reactive clonotypes from 21 after infection to roughly 38 after vaccination was observed, but the change was not found to be significant. In convalescent patients, nearly all vaccine-specific clones (304 of 307) were found to be mono-reactive for SARS-CoV-2 spike rather than cross-reactive with common cold coronaviruses.

The treatment or condition label here, explained by the study, means: roughly 10-day PBMC culture with coronavirus spike peptide pools or control peptides (ViraFEST assay). The ViraFEST assay, used in the study, expanded antigen-specific T cells with peptide pools and then identified the expanded clonotypes through TCR sequencing. The convalescent patients' positive SARS-CoV-2 PCR tests fell between March and December 2020, which was before the Alpha, Beta and Delta variants emerged in the United States. Over 1.5 million PBMCs per well were cultured in IMDM with approximately 5.2% human AB serum and approximately 9.8 IU/ml IL-2, plus 10 ug/ml peptide pools. On days 3 and 7, half of the culture medium was replaced with fresh IL-2-containing medium. CD4+ T cells were isolated after approximately 10 days of culture through negative selection using the EasySep CD4+ T cell isolation kit. PBMCs were separated from whole blood using Ficoll-Paque Plus gradient centrifugation and then either used fresh or cryopreserved at -140C. Culture conditions were generally each tested in triplicate wells.

The TCR was taken from a human donor who had recovered from COVID-19. The sequenced sample was CD4+ T cells from blood, cultured in vitro. Recombination linked TRBV28 to TRBJ1-2, with the D gene not clear enough to name. The DNA sequence is TGTGCCAGCAGTTTATCGGCGGCCCCCTATGGCTACACCTTC. Translated, it gives CASSLSAAPYGYTF.